This T cell receptor beta chain was sequenced for a study of cytomegalovirus exposure and HLA in healthy donors. 60 Vbeta and 13 Jbeta primers were used in PCR. The method was immunoSEQ multiplex PCR; TCRdb's version includes in-frame clones alone and lacks a portion of them. The sample records roughly 130,000 clones, 8.5% being singletons. Notes on this clone: What it binds is unknown.

The germline CDR1 and CDR2 sequences are SGHAT and FQNNGV. The CDR3 runs to 15 residues. Trimming cost V 5 bases and J 0 bases, with 14 bases left between them. Study-wide results and limits: Some V segments could not be told apart, so they were left out, TRBV6-2 and TRBV6-3 among them.

The sequence came from a man aged 35-49 years in good health and CMV-seronegative. The chain employs TRBV11-2 and TRBJ2-7, with TRBD2 as a possible D gene (5 bases). Sequencing was performed on PBMCs. Written as DNA, the CDR3 is TGTGCCAGCAGCGGAGGACTCTCTAGCTCCTACGAGCAGTACTTC. This codes for CASSGGLSSSYEQYF.